This TCR beta chain was documented in a study of T cells in Graves' hyperthyroidism and ophthalmopathy. The CDR3 regions of TCR beta were amplified from RNA transcripts. Using the HTBI primer set, a first-round RT-PCR was run on the TCR CDR3. MiXCR was run by TCRdb on the multiplex PCR reads, yielding one entry per CDR3 protein. This table holds under 300,000 distinct CDR3 sequences, just over 14% found once. Recently diagnosed hyperthyroidism of less than 2 months' duration affected patients aged 18 to 65. Investigators excluded patients with uncontrolled infection, other autoimmune disease, pregnancy or lactation. Diagnostic assessment was based on clinical symptoms, serum thyroxine and TRAb, thyroid ultrasound and orbital computed tomography. This CDR3 is built from 17 residues. From germline, CDR1 is WSHSY and CDR2 SAAADI. The V gene end was trimmed by 0 bases and the J gene end by 6 bases; junction bases not matched to a gene: 8.

The origin of this receptor is a woman in her thirties or forties with Graves' hyperthyroidism that later progressed to Graves' ophthalmopathy. Sequencing input: blood. The chain recombines TRBV10-2 with TRBJ2-1; 10 bases align to TRBD2. CDR3 loop: CASSESATSGVINEQFF. The CDR3 DNA reads as TGCGCCAGCAGTGAGTCAGCTACTAGCGGGGTAATCAATGAGCAGTTCTTC.